This T cell receptor (beta chain) came from a study of blood T cell repertoires in COVID-19. Study summary: Both acute and convalescent COVID-19 samples were obtained from the United States, Italy and Spain.

The protocol was immunoSEQ multiplex PCR, while the TCRdb copy is restricted to in-frame clones and leaves out a portion. Here the sample spans 150,000 to 200,000 clones, more than 75% being singletons. This CDR3 has 14 residues. Trimming pared 4 bases from V and 0 bases from J, leaving 10 bases between. From germline, CDR1 is SGHRS and CDR2 YFSETQ. Study members were between about 18 and 95 years old and lived in some 22 US regions. This clone was recorded a few times. The clonotype comes from a man aged 40-49 years who had recovered from COVID-19. Sequencing was performed on PBMCs or T cells enriched from blood (not recorded which). The V call is TRBV5-1, the J call TRBJ1-1, with D possibly matching TRBD1 (5 bases). The CDR3 sequence: CASSQQALNTEAFF. The CDR3, as DNA: TGCGCCAGCAGCCAACAGGCATTGAACACTGAAGCTTTCTTT. The complete variable domain, with remaining parts taken from reference TRBV5-1 and TRBJ1-1, reads KAGVTQTPRYLIKTRGQQVTLSCSPISGHRSVSWYQQTPGQGLQFLFEYFSETQRNKGNFPGRFSGRQFSNSRSEMNVSTLELGDSALYLCASSQQALNTEAFFGQGTRLTVV.